This is a list of T cell receptor beta chains from one sample in a study of cytomegalovirus exposure and HLA in healthy donors. Some clones are missing from TCRdb's copy, which holds only in-frame ones; the method was immunoSEQ multiplex PCR. There are approximately 90,000 clones in the sample; around 96% occur only once, and around 0.78% lies in the top ten. The source material was PBMCs. These TCRs come from a man younger than 35 in good health and CMV-seronegative. Each CDR3 is given with its conserved first and last residue. D genes are given only for firm matches. Clone size appears in some rows only: once, few, many, or a class for an expanded clone.

TRBJ2-1 | TRBD2 | . | TRBV7-3 | TGTGCCAGCAGCGAGGGACTAGCGGGAGAGCAGTTCTTC | CASSEGLAGEQFF
TRBJ2-1 | TRBD2 | . | TRBV7-2 | TGTGCCAGCAGGACGGGTGGCGGGAGCCCCTACAATGAGCAGTTCTTC | CASRTGGGSPYNEQFF
TRBJ1-1 | . | . | TRBV19 | TGTGCCAGTAGTATAGTGGACAGCGGCTACACTGAAGCTTTCTTT | CASSIVDSGYTEAFF
TRBJ2-5 | . | . | TRBV28 | TGTGCCAGCAGTTCGGCGGGCAGACAAAAAGAGACCCAGTACTTC | CASSSAGRQKETQYF
TRBJ2-2 | TRBD2 | . | TRBV10-3 | TGTGCCATCAGTGACCTAGCGGGAGTAGCGACCGGGGAGCTGTTTTTT | CAISDLAGVATGELFF
TRBJ1-5 | . | . | TRBV5-6 | TGTGCCAGCAGCTGGGGCGGGGACGGGCTCGATCAGCCCCAGCATTTT | CASSWGGDGLDQPQHF
TRBJ2-1 | . | . | TRBV12-5 | TGTGCTAGTGGTTTGGTAACCCGAGGACTTCTACGCCCCGTAGTGAATGAGCAGTTCTTC | CASGLVTRGLLRPVVNEQFF
TRBJ2-3 | . | . | TRBV5-1 | TGCGCCAGCAGCCCGACATGGGCAGATACGCAGTATTTT | CASSPTWADTQYF
TRBJ2-7 | TRBD2 | . | TRBV6-1 | TGTGCCAGCAGTGACGGACTAGCCTACGAGCAGTACTTC | CASSDGLAYEQYF
TRBJ1-4 | . | . | TRBV19 | TGTGCCAGTAGTATTGTCGGAGCAACTAATGAAAAACTGTTTTTT | CASSIVGATNEKLFF
TRBJ2-1 | TRBD1 | . | TRBV5-6 | TGTGCCAGCAGCCCGGGGACAGGGGAATACAATGAGCAGTTCTTC | CASSPGTGEYNEQFF
TRBJ2-1 | TRBD2 | . | TRBV9 | TGTGCCAGCAGCCCGGGACTAGCGGGAGTTAGTGAGCAGTTCTTC | CASSPGLAGVSEQFF
TRBJ2-3 | TRBD2 | . | TRBV10-1 | TGCGCCAGCAGTGAGTCCGGGACTAGCGGCACAGATACGCAGTATTTT | CASSESGTSGTDTQYF
TRBJ1-2 | . | . | TRBV10-1 | TGCGCCAGCAGTTCGACAGTGGACTATGGCTACACCTTC | CASSSTVDYGYTF
TRBJ2-2 | TRBD2 | . | TRBV7-8 | TGTGCCAGCAGCCCTTACCCACTAGCGGGAGGGAACACCGGGGAGCTGTTTTTT | CASSPYPLAGGNTGELFF
TRBJ1-5 | . | once | TRBV7-2 | TGTGCCAGCAGAGAGGAGGGGAAGGGTCAGCCCCAGCATTTT | CASREEGKGQPQHF
TRBJ2-3 | . | . | TRBV9 | TGTGCCAGCAGCGCTTTTGGACTCACAGATACGCAGTATTTT | CASSAFGLTDTQYF